This T cell receptor (beta chain) emerged from a study of cytomegalovirus exposure and HLA in healthy donors. Study-wide results and caveats: Rarity held for most TCR sequences, but there were some public TCRs that occurred in many donors.

About this clone itself: Its antigen is unidentified.

From the 120-subject validation cohort, which was separate from the roughly 630-subject first cohort, the donors were drawn. Assay: immunoSEQ multiplex PCR; the TCRdb copy retains only in-frame clones and omits some. Among about 180,000 clones listed, 85% were seen once. Trimming took off 3 bases at V and 1 base at J, with 10 bases between the two ends. Germline V gives CDR1 MDHEN, CDR2 SYDVKM. The CDR3 sequence is 16 residues long. Sequenced sample: PBMCs. This rearrangement joins TRBV28 to TRBJ2-6; D possibly corresponds to TRBD2 (6 bases). The sequence derives from a man younger than 35 in good health and CMV-seropositive. The DNA of the CDR3 is TGTGCCAGCAGTTTGCCGGGGGTATCTGGGGCCAACGTCCTGACTTTC. It yields the protein CASSLPGVSGANVLTF. Supplemented by reference TRBV28 and TRBJ2-6, the full variable domain reads DVKVTQSSRYLVKRTGEKVFLECVQDMDHENMFWYRQDPGLGLRLIYFSYDVKMKEKGDIPEGYSVSREKKERFSLILESASTNQTSMYLCASSLPGVSGANVLTFGAGSRLTVL.